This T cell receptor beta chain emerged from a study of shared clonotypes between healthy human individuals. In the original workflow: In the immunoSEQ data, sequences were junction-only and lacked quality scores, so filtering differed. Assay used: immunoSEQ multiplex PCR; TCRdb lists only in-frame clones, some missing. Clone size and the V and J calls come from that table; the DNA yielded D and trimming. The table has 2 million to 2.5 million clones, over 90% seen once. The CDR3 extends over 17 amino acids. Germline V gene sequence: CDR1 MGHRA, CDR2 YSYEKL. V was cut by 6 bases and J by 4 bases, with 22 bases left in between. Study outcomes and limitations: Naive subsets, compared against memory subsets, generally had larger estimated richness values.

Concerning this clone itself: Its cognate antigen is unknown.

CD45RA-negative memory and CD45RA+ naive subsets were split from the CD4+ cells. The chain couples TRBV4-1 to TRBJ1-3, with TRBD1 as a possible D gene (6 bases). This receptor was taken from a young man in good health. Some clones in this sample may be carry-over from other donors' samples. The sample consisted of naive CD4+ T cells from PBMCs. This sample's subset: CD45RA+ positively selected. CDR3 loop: CASRRPDSRGSGNTIYF. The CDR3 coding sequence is TGCGCCAGCAGACGTCCGGACAGTCGAGGCTCCGGAAACACCATATATTTT.